These 10 T cell receptor beta chains came from one sample sequenced in a study of cytomegalovirus exposure and HLA in healthy donors. TCRdb's table, derived via immunoSEQ multiplex PCR, lists solely in-frame clones and lacks some. The data show 150,000 or so clones, around 84% seen once. The sample taken for sequencing was PBMCs. The receptors here all came from a human donor in good health.

This chain links TRBV27 with TRBJ2-7, with TRBD1 as a possible D gene (6 bases). The CDR3 is 12 amino acids. Germline values: CDR1 MNHEY, CDR2 SMNVEV (reference sequence). The V end lost 5 bases, the J end lost 7 bases, and 12 bases lay between the germline ends. The CDR3 DNA reads as TGTGCCAGCAGTCCCATCGGGACAGAGCAGTACTTC. Translated, it gives CASSPIGTEQYF.

The chain recombines TRBV5-4 with TRBJ2-1; TRBD2 matches at 12 bases. The CDR3 consists of 16 residues. Germline lookup yields CDR1 SGHNT and CDR2 YYREEE (reference sequence). The V and J ends lost 3 bases and 1 base, in that order; junction bases with no gene match: 2. CDR3 DNA sequence: TGTGCCAGCAGCTGGGGGACTAGCGGGTCCTACAATGAGCAGTTCTTC. It codes for CASSWGTSGSYNEQFF. The variable domain in full, completed from reference TRBV5-4 and TRBJ2-1, reads ETGVTQSPTHLIKTRGQQVTLRCSSQSGHNTVSWYQQALGQGPQFIFQYYREEENGRGNFPPRFSGLQFPNYSSELNVNALELDDSALYLCASSWGTSGSYNEQFFGPGTRLTVL.

This chain joins TRBV2 and TRBJ2-7; unclear D gene. The V end was cut by 6 bases, the J end by 3 bases, with 15 bases between. In germline, CDR1 is SNHLY, CDR2 FYNNEI. The length of the CDR3 is 14 residues. This CDR3 reads CASRYRQNLYEQYF. DNA for the CDR3: TGTGCCAGCAGATACAGACAAAATCTCTACGAGCAGTACTTC.

The chain is built from TRBV5-6 and TRBJ2-7; 7 nucleotides agree with TRBD1. The CDR3 covers 15 residues. V was clipped by 3 bases and J by 3 bases; unmatched bases: 9. Germline loops: CDR1 SGHDT, CDR2 YYEEEE. CDR3 sequence (DNA): TGTGCCAGCAGCTCCCCGGCGACAGGGATCTACGAGCAGTACTTC. This sequence encodes CASSSPATGIYEQYF.

The chain carries TRBV6-5 and TRBJ1-5; the match to TRBD1 covers 7 bases. The V gene's germline CDR1 is MNHEY and CDR2 SVGAGI. The CDR3 loop spans 14 amino acids. Trimming at V came to 6 bases and at J to 7 bases, leaving 9 bases not matched to a gene. CDR3 nucleotides: TGTGCCAGCAGATCCGCACAGGGGCGGCAGCCCCAGCATTTT. Translated: CASRSAQGRQPQHF.

The CDR3 DNA reads as TGTGCCAGCAGCTTAGCGCGTGGTGGGGCGGACAAGCAGTTCTTC. Translation: CASSLARGGADKQFF. The J gene is TRBJ2-1, the V gene TRBV7-2; weak D call: TRBD1 (5 bases). CDR1 is SGHTA and CDR2 is FQGNSA in the germline V gene. Trimming took off 0 bases at V and 11 bases at J, with 17 bases between the two ends. The CDR3 totals 15 residues. The full variable domain, completed using reference TRBV7-2 and TRBJ2-1, is GAGVSQSPSNKVTEKGKDVELRCDPISGHTALYWYRQSLGQGLEFLIYFQGNSAPDKSGLPSDRFSAERTGGSVSTLTIQRTQQEDSAVYLCASSLARGGADKQFFGPGTRLTVL.

The chain combines TRBV18 with TRBJ2-2; D not resolved. The CDR3 loop spans 13 amino acids. V dropped 3 bases and J dropped 5 bases, with 7 bases sitting between them. CDR1 and CDR2 from the germline V gene are KGHSH and LQKENI. As DNA, the CDR3 is TGTGCCAGCTCACCGGTGGAGACCGGGGAGCTGTTTTTT. It translates to CASSPVETGELFF.

This clone was recorded a few times. Other DNA sequences of this sample code for an identical CDR3. The chain carries TRBV27 and TRBJ1-1, with D possibly matching TRBD1 (5 bases). Germline V lookup: CDR1 MNHEY, CDR2 SMNVEV (reference sequence). V lost 0 bases and J lost 4, with 12 bases in between. The CDR3 is 15 residues long. The CDR3 loop reads CASSLSPTGTTEAFF. The CDR3 nucleotides read TGTGCCAGCAGTTTATCCCCCACAGGTACCACTGAAGCTTTCTTT.

The chain recombines TRBV5-4 with TRBJ2-1, with D possibly matching TRBD2 (6 bases). Germline-derived CDR1 and CDR2 are SGHNT and YYREEE (reference sequence). Trimming removed 0 bases from V and 6 bases from J, with 19 bases in between. CDR3 length equals 17 residues. The CDR3 protein is CASSLADAGRVVNEQFF. For the CDR3, the DNA is TGTGCCAGCAGCTTGGCGGACGCGGGACGAGTCGTCAATGAGCAGTTCTTC.

The V call is TRBV7-3, the J call TRBJ2-2, with 7 bases that match TRBD2. The V gene end was trimmed by 5 bases and the J gene end by 5 bases; junction bases not matched to a gene: 8. CDR1 is SGHTA, CDR2 FQGTGA, per germline. There are 15 residues in the CDR3. As DNA, the CDR3 is TGTGCCAGCAGCCAAGCTAGCGGCGGGACCGGGGAGCTGTTTTTT. Encoded protein: CASSQASGGTGELFF.